The T cell receptor beta chain described here comes from a study of blood T cell repertoires in COVID-19 (dated by TCRdb to the early 2020s). About the investigation overall: Samples covering the acute and convalescent phases of COVID-19 were provided by collaborators in the United States, Italy and Spain. Deeply sampled blood TCRbeta repertoires from subjects exposed to, actively infected with, or recovered from COVID-19 were included in the dataset. A freely available public database, intended as a resource for researchers studying the immune response to SARS-CoV-2, is where the repertoires were released. The samples were drawn from the first 160 participants of the ongoing ImmuneRACE study and from some 1,300 subjects provided by 6 global collaborators. The sample metadata nearly always contained a de-identified subject ID, COVID-19 status, age in years and sex. The prospective study material was composed of cDNA or gDNA derived from T cells, B-cell-depleted T cells, or PBMCs. Where available, HLA class I and class II types were taken from metadata supplied by the sample provider and were not determined by assay-based typing.

The immunoSEQ Assay, a bias-controlled multiplex PCR, was used to amplify TCRbeta CDR3 regions from genomic DNA. In the paper's pipeline: Within the assay, amplification of reference gene primers was used to estimate how many nucleated cells each sample contained. To quantify the absolute abundance of each unique TCRbeta CDR3 rearrangement, sequence reads were collapsed and filtered. For each sample, productive Simpson clonality was calculated by taking the square root of Simpson's diversity index across productive rearrangements. TCRdb obtained this table from immuneACCESS and retained in-frame rearrangements with V and J assigned. These tables miss some clones; where compared with another copy, unresolved V genes account for less than half of the shortfall, and the remainder is unexplained. V, J and clone size derive from that table, while D and trimming were established from the DNA sequence. The sample table contains about 210,000 clones; only one count was recorded for approximately 75% of them. Roughly 8.7% of the sample comes from the top ten.

What the research found in general, with its limitations: The quantity of clinical and demographic metadata differed by source and by participant and was supplied without curation.

Enrolling through a virtual design, the prospective study's participants ranged in age from roughly 18 to 95 years and lived across some 23 United States geographic areas. Cohort assignment in the prospective study relied on participant-reported clinical history from a screening survey and a study questionnaire. For ImmuneRACE Cohort 3, a participant was defined as recovered based on two consecutive negative NP/OP PCR tests, clearance by a healthcare professional, or resolution of symptoms. Mobile phlebotomists in the prospective study collected whole blood, serum and a nasopharyngeal or oropharyngeal swab from every participant. Prospective study participants could optionally give additional blood draws and questionnaires over an approximately two-month period. Before DNA extraction, blood samples from the prospective study were shipped at room temperature or frozen. V gives up 3 bases and J gives up 7 bases, and the segment between their germline ends measures 6 bases. Taken from cysteine to phenylalanine, the CDR3 has 11 residues. Solely the CDR3 DNA is kept, with 33 bases framed from the first base. The germline V gene sets CDR1 to ENHRY and CDR2 to SYGVKD.

Comments on this clone: Its antigen is still unknown. Base qualities are not provided; no much larger clone lies one nucleotide away.

The sample taken for sequencing was PBMCs or T cells enriched from blood (not recorded which). The clonotype comes from a man aged 40-49 years who had recovered from COVID-19. The chain employs TRBV10-3 and TRBJ1-2; confidence is insufficient to name the D gene. For the CDR3, the sequence is CAISDLRGYTF. The DNA reads TGTGCCATCAGTGATCTTCGTGGCTACACCTTC.